What follows is one T cell receptor beta chain and its context. This specimen includes other DNA sequences encoding the same CDR3. Some clones are missing from TCRdb's copy, which holds only in-frame ones; the method was immunoSEQ multiplex PCR. The repertoire includes about 2 million clones, about 95% of them detected once, and more than 0.95% sits in the top ten. These data originate in a study of shared clonotypes between healthy human individuals. V was pared by 0 bases and J by 6 bases, with 2 bases between. Germline V gene data show CDR1 as SGHVS and CDR2 as FQNEAQ. CDR3 length: 12 residues. Terminally differentiated effector memory CD45RA+ cells were left out of the naive CD8 fraction, which was CD45RO-negative and positively selected for CCR7.

This TCR derives from a man between 18 and 29 years old in good health. The chain recombines TRBV7-8 with TRBJ2-2; D unclear. The sequenced material came from naive CD8+ T cells sorted from blood. The CDR3 is CASSLAPGELFF. CDR3 in DNA: TGTGCCAGCAGCTTAGCTCCCGGGGAGCTGTTTTTT.